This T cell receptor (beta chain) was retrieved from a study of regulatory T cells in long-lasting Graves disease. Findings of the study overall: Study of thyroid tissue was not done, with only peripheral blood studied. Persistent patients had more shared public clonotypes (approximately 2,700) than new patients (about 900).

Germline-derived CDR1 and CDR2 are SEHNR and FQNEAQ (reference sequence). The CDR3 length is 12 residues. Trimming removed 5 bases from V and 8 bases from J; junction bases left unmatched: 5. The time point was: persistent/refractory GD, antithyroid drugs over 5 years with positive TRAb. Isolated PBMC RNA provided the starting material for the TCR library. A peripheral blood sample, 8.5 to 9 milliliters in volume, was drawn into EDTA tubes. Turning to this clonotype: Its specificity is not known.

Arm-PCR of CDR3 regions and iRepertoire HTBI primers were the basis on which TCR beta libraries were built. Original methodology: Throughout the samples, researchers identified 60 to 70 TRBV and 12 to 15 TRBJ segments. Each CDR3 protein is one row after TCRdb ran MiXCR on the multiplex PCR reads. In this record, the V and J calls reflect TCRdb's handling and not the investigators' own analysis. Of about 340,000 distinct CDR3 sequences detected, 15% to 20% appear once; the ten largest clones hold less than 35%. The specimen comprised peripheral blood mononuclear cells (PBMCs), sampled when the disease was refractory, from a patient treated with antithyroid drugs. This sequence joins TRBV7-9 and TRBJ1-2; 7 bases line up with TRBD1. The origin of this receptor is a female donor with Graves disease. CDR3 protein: CASSPDREGYTF. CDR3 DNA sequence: TGTGCCAGCAGCCCCGACAGGGAAGGCTACACCTTC.